This T cell receptor beta chain was documented in a study of T cell repertoires in cytomegalovirus infection. Background on the study: CMV epitopes that were recently identified and HLA-C-restricted were used alongside well-studied HLA-B-restricted ones. Public TCR beta signatures indicated both CMV infection and matching HLA type.

Whole-study findings and limits: CMV-specific TCR beta clonotypes restricted by HLA-C were the ones dominating the ex vivo response. Carriers of CMV plus the relevant HLA were identified by cumulative public TCR beta family frequency.

V shed 5 bases, J shed 4 bases, and the junction held 11 bases outside the gene matches. The CDR3 contains 17 residues. CDR1 MNHEY and CDR2 SMNVEV come from the germline V gene (reference sequence). TCRdb re-called the reads through MiXCR, storing one row per CDR3 protein. The table lists 250,000 to 300,000 distinct CDR3 sequences, 22% of them singletons, with roughly a fifth in the top ten. In the case of this clonotype: The target antigen is unknown.

The starting material was cultured PBMCs, obtained from culture after CMV antigen stimulation. The chain joins TRBV27 to TRBJ1-1, with TRBD1 matching over 12 bases. This sequence was found in a human donor in good health (CMV status not recorded). Some clones in this sample may be carry-over from other donors' samples. CDR3 in DNA: TGTGCCAGCAGTCGAAGGAGGGACAGGGGGCGCGTCACTGAAGCTTTCTTT. Amino acid sequence: CASSRRRDRGRVTEAFF.